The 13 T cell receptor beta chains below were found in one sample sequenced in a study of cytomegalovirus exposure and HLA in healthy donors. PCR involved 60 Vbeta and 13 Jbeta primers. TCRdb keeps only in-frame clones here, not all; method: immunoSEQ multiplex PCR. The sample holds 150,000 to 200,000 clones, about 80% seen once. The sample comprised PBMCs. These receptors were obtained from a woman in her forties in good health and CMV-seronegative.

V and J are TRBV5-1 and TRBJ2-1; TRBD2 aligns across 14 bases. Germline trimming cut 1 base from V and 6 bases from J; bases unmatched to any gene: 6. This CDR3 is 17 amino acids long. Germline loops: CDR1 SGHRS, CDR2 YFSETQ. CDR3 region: CASSLRLAGGPSNEQFF. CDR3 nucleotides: TGCGCCAGCAGCTTGAGACTAGCGGGAGGGCCGAGCAATGAGCAGTTCTTC. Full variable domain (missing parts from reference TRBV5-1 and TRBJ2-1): KAGVTQTPRYLIKTRGQQVTLSCSPISGHRSVSWYQQTPGQGLQFLFEYFSETQRNKGNFPGRFSGRQFSNSRSEMNVSTLELGDSALYLCASSLRLAGGPSNEQFFGPGTRLTVL.

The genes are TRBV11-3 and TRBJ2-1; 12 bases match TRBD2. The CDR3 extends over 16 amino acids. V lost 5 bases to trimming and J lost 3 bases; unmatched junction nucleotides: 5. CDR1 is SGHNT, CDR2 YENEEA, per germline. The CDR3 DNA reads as TGTGCCAGCAGCACCAGGACTAGCGGGAACTACAATGAGCAGTTCTTC. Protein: CASSTRTSGNYNEQFF. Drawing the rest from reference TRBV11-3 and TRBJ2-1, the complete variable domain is EAGVVQSPRYKIIEKKQPVAFWCNPISGHNTLYWYLQNLGQGPELLIRYENEEAVDDSQLPKDRFSAERLKGVDSTLKIQPAELGDSAVYLCASSTRTSGNYNEQFFGPGTRLTVL.

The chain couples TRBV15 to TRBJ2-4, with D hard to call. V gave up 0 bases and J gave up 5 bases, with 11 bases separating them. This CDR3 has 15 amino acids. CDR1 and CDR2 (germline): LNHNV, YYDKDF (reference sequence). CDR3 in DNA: TGTGCCACCAGCAGAGATCGAGGCAGCCAAAACATTCAGTACTTC. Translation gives CATSRDRGSQNIQYF.

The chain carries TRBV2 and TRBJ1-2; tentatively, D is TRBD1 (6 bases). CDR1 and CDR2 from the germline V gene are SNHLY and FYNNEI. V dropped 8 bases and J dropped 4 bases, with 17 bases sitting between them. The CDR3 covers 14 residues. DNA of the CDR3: TGTGCCAGCGAAAAGGGGGACCTAGTCTATGGCTACACCTTC. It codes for CASEKGDLVYGYTF.

The CDR3 coding sequence is TGTGCCAGCAGCCTGCGGGGACAGGGTTCCTACGAGCAGTACTTC. Encoded protein: CASSLRGQGSYEQYF. V usage is TRBV6-1 and J usage is TRBJ2-7; 9 bases map to TRBD1. Germline V gene sequence: CDR1 MNHNS, CDR2 SASEGT. The V gene end was trimmed by 6 bases and the J gene end by 1 base; junction bases not matched to a gene: 7. The CDR3 runs to 15 residues.

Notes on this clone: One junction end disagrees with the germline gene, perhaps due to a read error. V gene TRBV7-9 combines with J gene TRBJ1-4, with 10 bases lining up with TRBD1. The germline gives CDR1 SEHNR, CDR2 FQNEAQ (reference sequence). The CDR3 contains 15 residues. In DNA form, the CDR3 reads TGTTCCAGCAGCCGCCGACAGGGGGCGAATGAAAAACTGTTTTTT. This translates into CSSSRRQGANEKLFF.

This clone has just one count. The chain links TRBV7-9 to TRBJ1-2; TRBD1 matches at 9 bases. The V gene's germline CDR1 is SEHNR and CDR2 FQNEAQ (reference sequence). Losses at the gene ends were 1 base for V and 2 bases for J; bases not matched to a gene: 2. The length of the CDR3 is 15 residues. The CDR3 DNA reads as TGTGCCAGCAGCTTAGGGGACAGGGACAACTATGGCTACACCTTC. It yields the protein CASSLGDRDNYGYTF. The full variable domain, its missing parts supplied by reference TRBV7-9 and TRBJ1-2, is DTGVSQNPRHKITKRGQNVTFRCDPISEHNRLYWYRQTLGQGPEFLTYFQNEAQLEKSRLLSDRFSAERPKGSFSTLEIQRTEQGDSAMYLCASSLGDRDNYGYTFGSGTRLTVV.

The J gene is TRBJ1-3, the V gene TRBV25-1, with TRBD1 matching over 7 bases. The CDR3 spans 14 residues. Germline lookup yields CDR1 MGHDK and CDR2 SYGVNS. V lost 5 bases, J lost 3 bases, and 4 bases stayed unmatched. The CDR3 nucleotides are TGTGCCAGCAGTAAAACAGGGGTTGGAAACACCATATATTTT. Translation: CASSKTGVGNTIYF.

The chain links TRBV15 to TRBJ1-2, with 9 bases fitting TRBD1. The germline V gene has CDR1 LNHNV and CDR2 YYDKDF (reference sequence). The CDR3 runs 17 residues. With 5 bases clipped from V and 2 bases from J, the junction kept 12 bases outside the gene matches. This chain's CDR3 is CATSGYRDRAINYGYTF. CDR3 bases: TGTGCCACCAGCGGGTACCGGGACAGGGCGATAAACTATGGCTACACCTTC.

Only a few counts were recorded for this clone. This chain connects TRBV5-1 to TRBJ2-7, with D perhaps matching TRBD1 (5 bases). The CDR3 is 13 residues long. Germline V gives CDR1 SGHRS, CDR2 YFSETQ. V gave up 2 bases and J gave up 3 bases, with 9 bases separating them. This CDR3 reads CASSFTGYYEQYF. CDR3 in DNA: TGCGCCAGCAGCTTTACAGGATACTACGAGCAGTACTTC.

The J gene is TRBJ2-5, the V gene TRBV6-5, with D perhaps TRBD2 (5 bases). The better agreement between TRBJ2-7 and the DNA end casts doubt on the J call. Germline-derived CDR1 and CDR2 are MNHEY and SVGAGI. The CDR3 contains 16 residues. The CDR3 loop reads CASSYSTRESSYEQYF. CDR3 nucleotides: TGTGCCAGCAGTTACTCGACCCGGGAAAGCTCCTACGAGCAGTACTTC.

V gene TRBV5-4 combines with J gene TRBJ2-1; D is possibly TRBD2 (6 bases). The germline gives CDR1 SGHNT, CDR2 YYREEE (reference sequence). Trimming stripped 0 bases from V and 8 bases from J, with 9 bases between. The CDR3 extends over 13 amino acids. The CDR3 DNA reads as TGTGCCAGCAGCTTGGATCGGAGGGATGAGCAGTTCTTC. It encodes CASSLDRRDEQFF.

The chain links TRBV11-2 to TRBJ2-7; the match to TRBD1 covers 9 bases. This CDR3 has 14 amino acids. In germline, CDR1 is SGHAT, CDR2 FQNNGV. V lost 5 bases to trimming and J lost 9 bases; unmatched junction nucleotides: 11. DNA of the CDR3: TGTGCCAGCAGCACAGGGGGCGAGGGTAAGGGGCAGTACGTC. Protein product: CASSTGGEGKGQYV.